These 28 T cell receptor beta chains share one sample of origin, sequenced in a study of blood T cell repertoires in COVID-19. Sequencing used immunoSEQ multiplex PCR; TCRdb keeps in-frame clones, though not all of them. The sample yields roughly 200,000 clones, approximately 83% seen once. Sequencing was carried out using peripheral blood. All receptors come from a human donor with active or convalescent COVID-19. The donor label of this sample is uncertain.

V gene TRBV5-1 combines with J gene TRBJ2-1; 8 positions match TRBD2. Germline V lookup: CDR1 SGHRS, CDR2 YFSETQ. There are 14 residues in the CDR3. The trim removed 0 bases at V and 8 bases at J, leaving 4 bases unmatched. CDR3 in DNA: TGCGCCAGCAGCTTGGGCGGGGGGCGGGATGAGCAGTTCTTC. Translation gives CASSLGGGRDEQFF.

The chain employs TRBV19 and TRBJ2-5; 8 bases are shared with TRBD1. The junction had 9 bases not matched to a gene; V was cut back by 9 bases and J by 6 bases. Germline V lookup: CDR1 LNHDA, CDR2 SQIVND (reference sequence). This CDR3 is 13 amino acids long. Here the CDR3 DNA reads TGTGCCAGCAGCCCCGGGACAGGAAAGACCCAGTACTTC. It is translated as CASSPGTGKTQYF.

This clone was counted a few times. This sequence joins TRBV30 and TRBJ2-6; possibly TRBD1 for D (6 bases). Looked up from germline, CDR1 is GTSNPN and CDR2 is SVGIG (reference sequence). Trimming took off 4 bases at V and 2 bases at J, with 15 bases between the two ends. The CDR3 consists of 16 residues. Written as DNA, the CDR3 is TGTGCCTGGAAGAGGGGGAGAAGGACTGGGGCCAACGTCCTGACTTTC. It codes for CAWKRGRRTGANVLTF. The complete variable domain, with remaining parts taken from reference TRBV30 and TRBJ2-6, reads SQTIHQWPATLVQPVGSPLSLECTVEGTSNPNLYWYRQAAGRGLQLLFYSVGIGQISSEVPQNLSASRPQDRQFILSSKKLLLSDSGFYLCAWKRGRRTGANVLTFGAGSRLTVL.

The chain recombines TRBV7-2 with TRBJ2-5; D is uncertain. CDR3 length: 13 residues. Germline loops: CDR1 SGHTA, CDR2 FQGNSA. With 8 bases removed from V and 3 bases from J, the gap between germline ends came to 13 bases. CDR3 DNA sequence: TGTGCCAGCGGTATCCGAAGCGAAGAGACCCAGTACTTC. It translates to CASGIRSEETQYF. The complete variable domain, with remaining parts taken from reference TRBV7-2 and TRBJ2-5, reads GAGVSQSPSNKVTEKGKDVELRCDPISGHTALYWYRQSLGQGLEFLIYFQGNSAPDKSGLPSDRFSAERTGGSVSTLTIQRTQQEDSAVYLCASGIRSEETQYFGPGTRLLVL.

The rearrangement joins TRBV19 to TRBJ2-7; weak D call: TRBD1 (6 bases). The germline gives CDR1 LNHDA, CDR2 SQIVND (reference sequence). Between the trimmed V and J ends, which lost 5 bases and 2 bases, there was a span of 10 bases. The CDR3 length is 13 residues. CDR3 DNA: TGTGCCAGTAGTCCCCGGACAGCCTACGAGCAGTACTTC. Translated: CASSPRTAYEQYF.

The CDR3 sequence is CASSYSLAGGQNEQFF. The DNA for the CDR3 is TGTGCCAGCAGTTACTCCCTAGCGGGGGGACAAAATGAGCAGTTCTTC. The chain is built from TRBV6-5 and TRBJ2-1; 11 bases map to TRBD2. Germline V gene data show CDR1 as MNHEY and CDR2 as SVGAGI. CDR3 length: 16 residues. The J segment lost 7 bases and the V segment lost 0 bases, leaving 5 bases of the junction unmatched.

This rearrangement joins TRBV11-3 to TRBJ2-2; D perhaps matches TRBD2 (6 bases). CDR3 length: 16 residues. The V end was cut by 1 base, the J end by 3 bases, with 12 bases between. CDR1 and CDR2 from the germline V gene are SGHNT and YENEEA. CDR3 in DNA: TGTGCCAGCAGCTTAGTGGGGGGTTCGGACACCGGGGAGCTGTTTTTT. Translating it yields CASSLVGGSDTGELFF.

J is TRBJ2-7 and V is TRBV29-1; 7 nucleotides line up with TRBD1. This CDR3 region has 15 residues. Per the germline V gene, CDR1 is SQVTM and CDR2 is ANQGSEA. V lost 6 bases and J lost 5; bases outside the gene matches: 16. CDR3 sequence (DNA): TGCAGCGTCCGATCGAGGGACCAGGGGGACAACGAGCAGTACTTC. Translation gives CSVRSRDQGDNEQYF.

The chain links TRBV6-5 to TRBJ1-2; 9 positions match TRBD1. The CDR3 is 14 residues long. Losses at the gene ends were 6 bases for V and 3 bases for J; bases not matched to a gene: 5. Germline lookup yields CDR1 MNHEY and CDR2 SVGAGI. The CDR3 is CASRTGGVDYGYTF. The CDR3 DNA follows: TGTGCCAGCAGAACAGGGGGCGTCGACTATGGCTACACCTTC.

The chain joins TRBV28 to TRBJ1-1; D gene uncertain. The CDR3 is 14 residues long. V lost 1 base and J 1 base, leaving 7 bases between the germline ends. Germline CDR1 reads MDHEN; CDR2 reads SYDVKM. The CDR3 loop reads CASSLLHRNTEAFF. The CDR3 DNA reads as TGTGCCAGCAGTTTATTACACAGGAACACTGAAGCTTTCTTT. Variable domain in full (rest from reference TRBV28 and TRBJ1-1): DVKVTQSSRYLVKRTGEKVFLECVQDMDHENMFWYRQDPGLGLRLIYFSYDVKMKEKGDIPEGYSVSREKKERFSLILESASTNQTSMYLCASSLLHRNTEAFFGQGTRLTVV.

V and J are TRBV24-1 and TRBJ2-1, with 10 bases that match TRBD2. This CDR3 has 16 residues. The ends lost 3 bases at V and 7 bases at J; junction bases unmatched: 8. Germline V gives CDR1 KGHDR, CDR2 SFDVKD. CDR3 nucleotides: TGTGCCACCAGTGATCCCGGGACTAGCGACAAGAATGAGCAGTTCTTC. Encoded protein: CATSDPGTSDKNEQFF.

This chain connects TRBV19 to TRBJ2-2; a weak D match, TRBD2 (5 bases). The V end was cut by 5 bases, the J end by 5 bases, with 21 bases between. The CDR3 has 17 amino acids. Germline assignment: CDR1 LNHDA and CDR2 SQIVND (reference sequence). CDR3 coding DNA: TGTGCCAGTAGTCGGAGCGGCACAGCCCGGCAGACCGGGGAGCTGTTTTTT. Protein product: CASSRSGTARQTGELFF.

The chain links TRBV19 to TRBJ2-3; 7 bases are shared with TRBD2. The CDR3 totals 17 residues. With V trimmed by 4 bases and J by 1 base, 11 bases remained unmatched. Germline V gives CDR1 LNHDA, CDR2 SQIVND (reference sequence). The CDR3 sequence: CASSRILASRGTDTQYF. The CDR3 nucleotides are TGTGCCAGTAGTAGGATACTAGCGTCGCGAGGCACAGATACGCAGTATTTT.

This clone was detected ten times or more. The chain is built from TRBV27 and TRBJ1-1; D remains unclear. This CDR3 contains 13 residues. CDR1 is MNHEY, CDR2 SMNVEV, per germline (reference sequence). V was pared by 3 bases and J by 1 base, with 6 bases between. CDR3 region: CASSFTPNTEAFF. The CDR3 bases are TGTGCCAGCAGTTTCACACCGAACACTGAAGCTTTCTTT.

This clone was picked up one time. The gene calls are TRBV9 and TRBJ2-2; D possibly corresponds to TRBD1 (5 bases). The germline V gene encodes CDR1 SGDLS and CDR2 YYNGEE. Trimming pared 0 bases from V and 3 bases from J, leaving 9 bases between. The CDR3 is made up of 15 amino acids. The DNA of the CDR3 is TGTGCCAGCAGCGTAGAGGACAAATACACCGGGGAGCTGTTTTTT. Residues: CASSVEDKYTGELFF.

The chain employs TRBV7-3 and TRBJ1-1; a weak D match, TRBD1 (6 bases). The germline CDR1 and CDR2 sequences are SGHTA and FQGTGA. V lost 5 bases to trimming and J lost 1 base, with 11 bases between them. The length of the CDR3 is 14 residues. CDR3 in amino acids: CASSQGGGNTEAFF. The CDR3 coding sequence is TGTGCCAGCAGCCAGGGAGGGGGGAACACTGAAGCTTTCTTT.

This clone has only a few counts. This rearrangement joins TRBV7-8 to TRBJ2-7, with 14 bases matching TRBD2. With V trimmed by 7 bases and J by 11 bases, 4 bases remained unmatched. CDR1 and CDR2 from the germline V gene are SGHVS and FQNEAQ. There are 12 residues in the CDR3. The CDR3 is CASTGTSGSEYF. CDR3 nucleotide sequence: TGTGCCAGCACGGGGACTAGCGGGAGTGAGTACTTC.

V and J are TRBV15 and TRBJ2-1, with TRBD2 identical over 11 bases. The CDR3 totals 14 residues. Germline values: CDR1 LNHNV, CDR2 YYDKDF (reference sequence). V shed 5 bases and J 4 bases; nucleotides not matched to a gene: 1. The CDR3 reads CATSGTSGYNEQFF. The CDR3 DNA is TGTGCCACCAGCGGGACTAGCGGTTACAATGAGCAGTTCTTC.

CDR3 sequence: CASSIGGLANQWEQFF. As DNA, the CDR3 is TGTGCCAGTAGTATAGGGGGACTAGCGAACCAATGGGAGCAGTTCTTC. V and J are TRBV19 and TRBJ2-1; 10 bases match TRBD2. The CDR3 has 16 amino acids. The germline V gene encodes CDR1 LNHDA and CDR2 SQIVND (reference sequence). V lost 1 base, J lost 10 bases, and 10 bases stayed unmatched.

The chain joins TRBV29-1 to TRBJ2-5; D possibly corresponds to TRBD1 (5 bases). Trimming removed 7 bases at V and 1 base at J, with 13 bases between. CDR1 and CDR2 (germline): SQVTM, ANQGSEA. CDR3 length: 13 amino acids. The CDR3 region is CSARTGAQETQYF. The CDR3 DNA follows: TGCAGCGCCCGAACTGGGGCCCAAGAGACCCAGTACTTC.

Written as DNA, the CDR3 is TGTGCCAGCAGCTTGGGGTCGGAGGACATTCAGTACTTC. Its translation is CASSLGSEDIQYF. The rearrangement joins TRBV5-4 to TRBJ2-4, with D perhaps TRBD2 (5 bases). Germline V gene data show CDR1 as SGHNT and CDR2 as YYREEE (reference sequence). V was cut by 0 bases and J by 8 bases, with 9 bases left in between. This CDR3 region has 13 residues.

The genes are TRBV18 and TRBJ2-4; 8 nucleotides align to TRBD1. J gave up 6 bases and V 3 bases, and 4 bases lay outside the gene matches. The CDR3 consists of 14 residues. Germline values: CDR1 KGHSH, CDR2 LQKENI. The CDR3 loop is CASSPLGTGNIQYF. Here the CDR3 DNA reads TGTGCCAGCTCACCTCTCGGGACAGGAAACATTCAGTACTTC.

This clone has only one observation. The chain is built from TRBV5-5 and TRBJ1-1; 7 bases align to TRBD1. V was pared by 4 bases and J by 10 bases, with 10 bases of the junction left unmatched. The germline gives CDR1 SGHKS, CDR2 YYEKEE (reference sequence). CDR3 size: 13 residues. DNA of the CDR3: TGTGCCAGCAGCCTTGGGGGCAGGGGGGTAGCTTTCTTT. Amino acids: CASSLGGRGVAFF.

The J gene is TRBJ1-3, the V gene TRBV7-2; a possible D gene is TRBD1 (6 bases). The germline V and J ends were trimmed by 5 bases and 3 bases, with 14 bases remaining between them. Germline CDR1 is SGHTA and CDR2 is FQGNSA. The CDR3 is made up of 15 amino acids. CDR3 nucleotide sequence: TGTGCCAGCAGCACCCCCCAGGGGCTTGGAAACACCATATATTTT. Translation gives CASSTPQGLGNTIYF.

J is TRBJ2-1 and V is TRBV7-9, with 11 bases fitting TRBD2. This CDR3 has 17 amino acids. Germline CDR1 reads SEHNR; CDR2 reads FQNEAQ (reference sequence). Trimming removed 5 bases from V and 7 bases from J; junction bases left unmatched: 13. CDR3 coding DNA: TGTGCCAGCAGCCCATACCCCCTGACTAGCGGGGTTAATGAGCAGTTCTTC. Protein: CASSPYPLTSGVNEQFF. The full variable domain, its missing parts supplied by reference TRBV7-9 and TRBJ2-1, is DTGVSQNPRHKITKRGQNVTFRCDPISEHNRLYWYRQTLGQGPEFLTYFQNEAQLEKSRLLSDRFSAERPKGSFSTLEIQRTEQGDSAMYLCASSPYPLTSGVNEQFFGPGTRLTVL.

This clone was found a few times. CDR3: CASSRSRGETQYF. CDR3 bases: TGTGCCAGCAGCCGCTCCAGGGGAGAGACCCAGTACTTC. The V call is TRBV3-1 (or the pseudogene TRBV3-2), the J call TRBJ2-5; TRBD1 is a possible D gene (6 bases). Germline CDR1 LGHDT, CDR2 YNNKEL (reference sequence). V was shortened by 4 bases and J by 4 bases, with 10 bases between the two germline ends. This CDR3 contains 13 residues.

The gene calls are TRBV7-6 and TRBJ2-3, with D tentatively TRBD1 (6 bases). Germline V gene data show CDR1 as SGHVS and CDR2 as FNYEAQ. The CDR3 spans 15 residues. The ends were cut back, 8 bases at V and 2 bases at J, with 17 bases in the middle. The CDR3 nucleotides are TGTGCCAGCGGCCCCGGGACACCTCTCACAGATACGCAGTATTTT. Protein product: CASGPGTPLTDTQYF.

The V call is TRBV9, the J call TRBJ2-5; TRBD1 might be the D (5 bases). The V gene lost 0 bases and the J gene lost 1 base, with 10 bases spanning the gap. Germline V lookup: CDR1 SGDLS, CDR2 YYNGEE. The CDR3 is 15 amino acids. The CDR3 DNA sequence: TGTGCCAGCAGCGTAGCCTGGGGCATCCAAGAGACCCAGTACTTC. This codes for CASSVAWGIQETQYF.